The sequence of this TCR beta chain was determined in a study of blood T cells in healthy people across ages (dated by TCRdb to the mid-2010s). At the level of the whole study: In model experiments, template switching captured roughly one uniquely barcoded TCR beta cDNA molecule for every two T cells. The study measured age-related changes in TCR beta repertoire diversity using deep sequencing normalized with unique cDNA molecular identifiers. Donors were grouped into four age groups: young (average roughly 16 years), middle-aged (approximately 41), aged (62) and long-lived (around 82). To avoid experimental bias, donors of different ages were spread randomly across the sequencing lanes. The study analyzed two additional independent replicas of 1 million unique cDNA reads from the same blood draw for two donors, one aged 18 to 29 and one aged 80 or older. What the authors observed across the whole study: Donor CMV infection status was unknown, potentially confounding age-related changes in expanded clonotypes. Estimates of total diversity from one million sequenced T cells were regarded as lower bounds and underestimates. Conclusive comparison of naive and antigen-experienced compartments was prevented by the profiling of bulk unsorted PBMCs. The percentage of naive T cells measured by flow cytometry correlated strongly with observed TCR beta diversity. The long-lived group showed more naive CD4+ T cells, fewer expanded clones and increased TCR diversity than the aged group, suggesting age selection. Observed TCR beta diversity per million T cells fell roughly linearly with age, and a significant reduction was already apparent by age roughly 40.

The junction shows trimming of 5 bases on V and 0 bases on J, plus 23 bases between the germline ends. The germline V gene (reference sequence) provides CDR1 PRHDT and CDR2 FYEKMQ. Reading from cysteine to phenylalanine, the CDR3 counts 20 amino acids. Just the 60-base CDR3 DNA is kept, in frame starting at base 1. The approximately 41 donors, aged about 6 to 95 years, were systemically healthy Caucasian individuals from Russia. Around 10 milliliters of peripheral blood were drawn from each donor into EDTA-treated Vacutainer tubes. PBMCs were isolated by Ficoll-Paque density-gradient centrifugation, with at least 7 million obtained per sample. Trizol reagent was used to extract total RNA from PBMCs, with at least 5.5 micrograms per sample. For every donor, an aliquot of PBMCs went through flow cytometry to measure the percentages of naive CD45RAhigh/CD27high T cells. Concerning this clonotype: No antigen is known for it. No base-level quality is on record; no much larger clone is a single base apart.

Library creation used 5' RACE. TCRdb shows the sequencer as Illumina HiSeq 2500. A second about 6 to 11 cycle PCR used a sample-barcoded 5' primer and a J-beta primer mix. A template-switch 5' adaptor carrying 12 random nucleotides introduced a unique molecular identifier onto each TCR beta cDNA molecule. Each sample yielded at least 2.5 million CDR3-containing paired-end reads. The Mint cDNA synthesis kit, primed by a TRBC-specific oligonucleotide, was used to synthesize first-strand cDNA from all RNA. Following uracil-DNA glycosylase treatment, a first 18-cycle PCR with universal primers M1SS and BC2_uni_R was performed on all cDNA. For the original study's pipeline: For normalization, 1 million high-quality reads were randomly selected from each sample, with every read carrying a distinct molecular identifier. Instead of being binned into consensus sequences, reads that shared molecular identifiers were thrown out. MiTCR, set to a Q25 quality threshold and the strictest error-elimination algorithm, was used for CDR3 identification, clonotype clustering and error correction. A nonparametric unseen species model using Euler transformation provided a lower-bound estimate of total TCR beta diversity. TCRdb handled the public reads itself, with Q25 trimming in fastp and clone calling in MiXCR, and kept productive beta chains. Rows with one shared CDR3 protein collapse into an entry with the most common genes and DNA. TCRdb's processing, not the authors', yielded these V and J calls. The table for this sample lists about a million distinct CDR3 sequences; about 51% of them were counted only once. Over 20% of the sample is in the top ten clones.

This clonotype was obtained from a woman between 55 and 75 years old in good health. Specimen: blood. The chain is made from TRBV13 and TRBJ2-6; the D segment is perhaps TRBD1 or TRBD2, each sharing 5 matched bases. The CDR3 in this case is CASSAAVGTAQPSGANVLTF. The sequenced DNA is TGTGCCAGCAGCGCGGCAGTTGGGACCGCTCAACCCTCTGGGGCCAACGTCCTGACTTTC.